The rows below give T cell receptor beta chains drawn from one sample of a study of immune evolution from preneoplasia to lung adenocarcinoma. The assay was immunoSEQ multiplex PCR, and TCRdb's table has in-frame clones only and misses some. The sample holds some 3,300 clones; roughly half are singletons and the top ten take 7% to 8.5%. The sample consisted of FFPE normal lung tissue adjacent to the tumor. The receptors originated from a person between 45 and 65 years old with lung adenocarcinoma. The CDR3 runs from the conserved cysteine through the conserved F or W. D genes are given only for firm matches. Clone size, where shown, is once, few, many, or a class for clones that have expanded.

j_call d_call v_call clone_size cdr3_nt cdr3_aa
TRBJ1-6 NA TRBV10-3 few TGTGCCATGAGACAGAATTATAATTCACCCCTCCACTTT CAMRQNYNSPLHF
TRBJ2-5 TRBD1 TRBV18 NA TGTGCCAGCTCACCTCGGGACAGGGGGGAGACCCAGTACTTC CASSPRDRGETQYF
TRBJ2-2 NA TRBV2 once TGTGCCAGCCGTCAGGGGTTCGGGGAGCTGTTTTTT CASRQGFGELFF
TRBJ2-7 TRBD2 TRBV7-7 large TGTGCTAGCAGCCCCGGGACTAGCGTCTACGAGCAGTACTTC CASSPGTSVYEQYF
TRBJ1-1 NA TRBV4-2 once TGTGCCAGCAGCCAAGATTGGGGCACTGAAGCTTTCTTT CASSQDWGTEAFF
TRBJ2-3 NA TRBV30 few TGTGCCTGGCGATCAGGGGCAGGGGATACGCAGTATTTT CAWRSGAGDTQYF
TRBJ2-7 NA TRBV10-1 NA TGCGCCAGCAAAAGGGAATGGGACCCCTACGAGCAGTACTTC CASKREWDPYEQYF
TRBJ1-2 NA TRBV6-1 NA TGTGCCAGCAGTGAACGTCGGTATGGCTACACCTTC CASSERRYGYTF
TRBJ2-5 TRBD2 TRBV5-1 NA TGCGCCAGCAGGGCCGGGACTAGCAGTGAGACCCAGTACTTC CASRAGTSSETQYF
TRBJ2-7 NA TRBV13 NA TGTGCCAGCAGCTTAGATGGGATCGGGGTTAGGGACGAGCAGTACTTC CASSLDGIGVRDEQYF
TRBJ2-7 NA TRBV30 NA TGTGCCTTAGGCATAGTGGGAGAGCAGTACTTC CALGIVGEQYF
TRBJ2-7 TRBD1 TRBV2 few TGTGCCAGCAGGGGGACAGGGTACTCCTACGAGCAGTACTTC CASRGTGYSYEQYF
TRBJ2-7 NA TRBV28 NA TGTGCCAGCACCGATGGGGGGCGACCCTACGAGCAGTACTTC CASTDGGRPYEQYF